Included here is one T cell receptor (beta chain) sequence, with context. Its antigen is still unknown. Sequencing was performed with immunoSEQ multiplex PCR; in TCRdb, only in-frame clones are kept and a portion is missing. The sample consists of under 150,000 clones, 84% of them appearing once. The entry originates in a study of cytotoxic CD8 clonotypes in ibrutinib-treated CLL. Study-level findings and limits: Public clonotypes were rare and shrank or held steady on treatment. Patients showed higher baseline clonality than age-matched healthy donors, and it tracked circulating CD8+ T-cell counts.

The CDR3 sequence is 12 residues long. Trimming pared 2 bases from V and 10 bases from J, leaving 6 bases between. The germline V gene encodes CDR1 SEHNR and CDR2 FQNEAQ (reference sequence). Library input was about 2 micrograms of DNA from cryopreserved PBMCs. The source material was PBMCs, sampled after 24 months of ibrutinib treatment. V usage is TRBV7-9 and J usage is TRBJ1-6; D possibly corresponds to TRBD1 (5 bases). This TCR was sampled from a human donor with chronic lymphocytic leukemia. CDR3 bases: TGTGCCAGCAGCTTAAGGGGCTCACCCCTCCACTTT. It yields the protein CASSLRGSPLHF. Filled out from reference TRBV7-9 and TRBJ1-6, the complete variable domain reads DTGVSQNPRHKITKRGQNVTFRCDPISEHNRLYWYRQTLGQGPEFLTYFQNEAQLEKSRLLSDRFSAERPKGSFSTLEIQRTEQGDSAMYLCASSLRGSPLHFGNGTRLTVT.